This T cell receptor beta chain was captured by sequencing in a study of blood T cell repertoires in COVID-19. Study as a whole: Collection of acute and convalescent COVID-19 samples took place in the United States, Italy and Spain.

The ends were cut back, 4 bases at V and 5 bases at J, with 12 bases in the middle. The V gene's germline CDR1 is SNHLY and CDR2 FYNNEI. The CDR3 runs to 14 residues. Original data processing: Amplification from reference gene primers served as the basis for estimated nucleated cell counts. Profiled with immunoSEQ multiplex PCR; TCRdb holds only in-frame clones, not every one. The V and J calls and clone size come from that table; D and trimming were worked out from the DNA. The sample has 200,000 to 250,000 clones, 75% to 85% seen once. The chain carries TRBV2 and TRBJ1-5; no definite D call. This clonotype originated in a man aged 45-65 years with COVID-19, enrolled during active disease. Sequenced: peripheral blood. The CDR3 loop reads CASSVIRRDQPQHF. CDR3 coding DNA: TGTGCCAGCAGTGTAATCCGGAGGGATCAGCCCCAGCATTTT.